This is a list of T cell receptor beta chains from one sample in a study of cytomegalovirus exposure and HLA in healthy donors. The table came from immunoSEQ multiplex PCR; TCRdb's copy has only in-frame clones and leaves some out. The sample comprises fewer than 200,000 clones, more than 65% of which are singletons, and over 1.5% rests with the top ten. Sequencing input: PBMCs. The receptor set was obtained from a woman aged 25 to 45 in good health and CMV-seronegative. The CDR3 runs from the conserved cysteine through the conserved F or W. The order of the fields is V gene, D gene, CDR3 length, J gene, clone size, CDR3 protein, CDR3 DNA. The D gene is left open where the match is weak. Size is omitted from some rows. Given values are once, few, many or a class for expanded clones.

TRBV21-1	-	17	TRBJ2-3	-	CASSKVSEREFSDTQYF	TGTGCCAGCAGCAAAGTCAGCGAGCGGGAGTTTTCAGATACGCAGTATTTT
TRBV29-1	TRBD1	13	TRBJ1-1	few	CSAGSGGRTEAFF	TGCAGCGCTGGGTCAGGGGGCCGCACTGAAGCTTTCTTT
TRBV6-1	TRBD1	12	TRBJ1-2	-	CASYDRVSGYTF	TGTGCCAGCTATGACAGGGTTAGTGGCTACACCTTC
TRBV19	TRBD1	15	TRBJ1-5	-	CASSLGQGSNQPQHF	TGTGCCAGTAGTCTCGGACAGGGAAGCAATCAGCCCCAGCATTTT
TRBV5-1	-	14	TRBJ1-4	few	CASSFEPREEKLFF	TGCGCCAGCAGCTTCGAACCCCGGGAGGAAAAACTGTTTTTT
TRBV11-2	TRBD2	16	TRBJ2-3	-	CASSEGLAGVTDTQYF	TGTGCCAGCAGCGAGGGACTAGCGGGAGTAACAGATACGCAGTATTTT
TRBV6-5	-	15	TRBJ1-3	few	CASRPSRGAGNTIYF	TGTGCCAGCAGGCCCTCCAGGGGCGCTGGAAACACCATATATTTT
TRBV2	TRBD1	16	TRBJ2-3	-	CASSAQGQGATDTQYF	TGTGCCAGCAGTGCCCAGGGACAGGGGGCGACAGATACGCAGTATTTT
TRBV6-5	TRBD2	16	TRBJ2-1	few	CASSSRTSGSLYEQFF	TGTGCCAGCAGTTCTAGAACTAGCGGGAGTCTCTATGAGCAGTTCTTC
TRBV6-5	TRBD1	12	TRBJ1-2	-	CASSTGGYGYTF	TGTGCCAGCAGCACAGGGGGGTATGGCTACACCTTC
TRBV6-4	-	14	TRBJ2-3	-	CASSDWPLTDTQYF	TGTGCCAGCAGTGACTGGCCCCTCACAGATACGCAGTATTTT
TRBV7-2	-	15	TRBJ2-5	-	CASSLGQTKLETQYF	TGTGCCAGCAGCTTAGGACAGACCAAACTAGAGACCCAGTACTTC
TRBV16	-	15	TRBJ1-1	-	CASSLTFWGGTEAFF	TGTGCCAGCAGCCTGACATTTTGGGGGGGCACTGAAGCTTTCTTT
TRBV15	-	17	TRBJ1-5	few	CATSGMVGGTRNQPQHF	TGTGCCACCAGCGGTATGGTGGGGGGAACTCGCAATCAGCCCCAGCATTTT
TRBV19	-	16	TRBJ2-1	few	CASSTTGSFPTNEQFF	TGTGCCAGTAGTACAACAGGATCATTCCCGACAAATGAGCAGTTCTTC
TRBV5-1	TRBD1	14	TRBJ1-2	-	CASSPGTANYGYTF	TGCGCCAGCAGCCCCGGGACAGCTAACTATGGCTACACCTTC
TRBV18	TRBD1	16	TRBJ1-4	-	CASSPYGGTGGEKLFF	TGTGCCAGCTCACCATACGGAGGGACAGGGGGTGAAAAACTGTTTTTT
TRBV9	-	14	TRBJ1-2	-	CASSGVRWQNGYTF	TGTGCCAGCAGCGGAGTGAGGTGGCAGAATGGCTACACCTTC
TRBV9	-	14	TRBJ2-2	-	CASSVLADTGELFF	TGTGCCAGCAGCGTATTAGCTGACACCGGGGAGCTGTTTTTT
TRBV29-1	TRBD2	14	TRBJ2-3	-	CSVEGLAVTDTQYF	TGCAGCGTTGAGGGACTAGCCGTAACAGATACGCAGTATTTT
TRBV18	TRBD2	18	TRBJ2-1	few	CASSRLAGESGSYNEQFF	TGTGCCAGCTCGCGACTAGCGGGAGAATCTGGTTCCTACAATGAGCAGTTCTTC
TRBV2	-	10	TRBJ2-3	-	CASIADTQYF	TGTGCCAGCATCGCAGATACGCAGTATTTT
TRBV7-3	-	15	TRBJ2-3	-	CASSLSGGITDTQYF	TGTGCCAGCAGCTTAAGTGGGGGCATCACAGATACGCAGTATTTT
TRBV30	TRBD2	13	TRBJ2-1	-	CAWSGLAGGQQFF	TGTGCCTGGAGTGGACTAGCGGGAGGCCAGCAGTTCTTC
TRBV5-4	-	14	TRBJ1-2	-	CASMQGGLLEGYTF	TGTGCCAGCATGCAGGGAGGCTTGCTAGAAGGCTACACCTTC
TRBV4-1	-	15	TRBJ1-3	-	CASSQDPLRGNTIYF	TGCGCCAGCAGCCAAGATCCTCTGAGGGGAAACACCATATATTTT
TRBV25-1	-	14	TRBJ1-2	-	CASSARQDSYGYTF	TGTGCCAGCAGTGCGCGACAAGACAGCTATGGCTACACCTTC
TRBV6-4	-	13	TRBJ2-1	-	CASSVTSHNEQFF	TGTGCCAGCAGTGTCACTAGCCACAATGAGCAGTTCTTC
TRBV2	TRBD1	14	TRBJ2-3	-	CASNLQGATDTQYF	TGTGCCAGCAATCTGCAGGGGGCCACAGATACGCAGTATTTT
TRBV9	-	14	TRBJ1-2	-	CASSKPTSNYGYTF	TGTGCCAGCAGCAAACCGACAAGCAACTATGGCTACACCTTC
TRBV5-1	TRBD1	14	TRBJ2-5	-	CASSMTTGAETQYF	TGCGCCAGCAGCATGACGACAGGGGCTGAGACCCAGTACTTC
TRBV19	TRBD2	15	TRBJ2-3	-	CASSGLAVNTDTQYF	TGTGCCAGTAGTGGGCTAGCGGTTAACACAGATACGCAGTATTTT
TRBV19	TRBD1	14	TRBJ1-1	few	CASSTTGTRIEAFF	TGTGCCAGTAGTACGACAGGGACGAGAATTGAAGCTTTCTTT
TRBV5-4	TRBD1	15	TRBJ1-2	-	CASSLSRQGNYGYTF	TGTGCCAGCAGCTTATCACGACAGGGAAACTATGGCTACACCTTC
TRBV18	TRBD1	13	TRBJ2-7	-	CASSKDRGGEQYF	TGTGCCAGCTCCAAGGACAGGGGCGGCGAGCAGTACTTC
TRBV6-1	-	13	TRBJ1-1	few	CASSITENTEAFF	TGTGCCAGCAGTATTACAGAGAACACTGAAGCTTTCTTT
TRBV29-1	-	14	TRBJ2-7	-	CSVHDRGGNYEQYF	TGCAGCGTTCACGACAGGGGAGGGAACTACGAGCAGTACTTC
TRBV14	-	18	TRBJ1-4	-	CASSQDLGQGWTNEKLFF	TGTGCCAGCAGCCAAGATCTTGGCCAGGGTTGGACTAATGAAAAACTGTTTTTT
TRBV5-1	TRBD1	14	TRBJ1-5	-	CASSSGTGSQPQHF	TGCGCCAGCAGCTCCGGGACAGGGTCTCAGCCCCAGCATTTT
TRBV6-5	TRBD2	15	TRBJ2-1	few	CASSYLLASYNEQFF	TGTGCCAGCAGTTACTTACTAGCGTCCTACAATGAGCAGTTCTTC
TRBV7-3	TRBD1	14	TRBJ1-6	few	CASSSTGSNSPLHF	TGTGCCAGCAGCTCGACAGGGAGTAATTCACCCCTCCACTTT
TRBV7-9	TRBD2	14	TRBJ2-7	few	CASSLTGGSYEQYF	TGTGCCAGCAGCCTAACGGGGGGCTCCTACGAGCAGTACTTC
TRBV28	TRBD2	17	TRBJ2-2	-	CASSLPTSGENTGELFF	TGTGCCAGCAGTTTGCCCACTAGCGGGGAGAACACCGGGGAGCTGTTTTTT
TRBV27	-	15	TRBJ2-3	-	CASSSAPTNTDTQYF	TGTGCCAGCAGCTCCGCCCCGACTAACACAGATACGCAGTATTTT
TRBV9	TRBD1	17	TRBJ2-3	few	CASSVDFDRGFTDTQYF	TGTGCCAGCAGCGTAGATTTCGACAGGGGATTCACAGATACGCAGTATTTT
TRBV5-8	TRBD1	16	TRBJ1-2	-	CASSTKPGQGMLGYTF	TGTGCCAGCAGCACGAAACCGGGACAGGGAATGCTTGGCTACACCTTC